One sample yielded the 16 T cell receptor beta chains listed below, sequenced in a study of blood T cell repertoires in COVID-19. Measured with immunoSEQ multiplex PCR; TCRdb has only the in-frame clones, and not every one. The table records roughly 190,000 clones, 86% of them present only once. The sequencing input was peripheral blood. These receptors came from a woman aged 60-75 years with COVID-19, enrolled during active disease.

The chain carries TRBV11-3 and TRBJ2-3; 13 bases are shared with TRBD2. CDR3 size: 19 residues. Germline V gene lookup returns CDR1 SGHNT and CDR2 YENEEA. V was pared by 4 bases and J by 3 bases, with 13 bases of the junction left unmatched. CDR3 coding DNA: TGTGCCAGCAGCTCGTCGGGTCCGGGACTAGCGGGATTGACAGATACGCAGTATTTT. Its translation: CASSSSGPGLAGLTDTQYF. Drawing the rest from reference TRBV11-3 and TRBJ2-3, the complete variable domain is EAGVVQSPRYKIIEKKQPVAFWCNPISGHNTLYWYLQNLGQGPELLIRYENEEAVDDSQLPKDRFSAERLKGVDSTLKIQPAELGDSAVYLCASSSSGPGLAGLTDTQYFGPGTRLTVL.

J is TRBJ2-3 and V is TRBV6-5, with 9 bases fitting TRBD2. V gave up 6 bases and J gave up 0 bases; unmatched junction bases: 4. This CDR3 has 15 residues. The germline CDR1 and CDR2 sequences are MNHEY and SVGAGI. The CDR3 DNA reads TGTGCCAGCAGCCGCACTAGCGGGAGCACAGATACGCAGTATTTT. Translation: CASSRTSGSTDTQYF.

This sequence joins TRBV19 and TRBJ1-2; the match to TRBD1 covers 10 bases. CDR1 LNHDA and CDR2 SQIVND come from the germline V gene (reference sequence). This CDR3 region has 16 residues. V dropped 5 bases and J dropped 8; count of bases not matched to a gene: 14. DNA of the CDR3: TGTGCCAGTAGTGATGCCGGGACAGGGGCCTTAGAAGGCTACACCTTC. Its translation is CASSDAGTGALEGYTF.

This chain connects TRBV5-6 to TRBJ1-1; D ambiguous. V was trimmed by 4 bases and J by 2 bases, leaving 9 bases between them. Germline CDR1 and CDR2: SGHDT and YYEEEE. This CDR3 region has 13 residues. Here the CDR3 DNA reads TGTGCCAGCAGCCGGGTCCTAAACACTGAAGCTTTCTTT. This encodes CASSRVLNTEAFF.

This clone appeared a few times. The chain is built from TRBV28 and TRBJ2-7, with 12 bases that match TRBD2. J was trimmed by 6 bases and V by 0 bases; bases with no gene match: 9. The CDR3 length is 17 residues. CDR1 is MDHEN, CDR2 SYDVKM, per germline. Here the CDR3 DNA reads TGTGCCAGCAGTTTATGGGATCTAGCGGGAGGGCCGGGCGAGCAGTACTTC. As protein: CASSLWDLAGGPGEQYF.

The CDR3 nucleotides are TGCGCCAGCAGCTTCCTTGGGGCTTGGGGAATAGAGACCCAGTACTTC. Amino acid sequence: CASSFLGAWGIETQYF. J is TRBJ2-5 and V is TRBV5-1; a possible D gene is TRBD1 (5 bases). Trimming left V 2 bases short and J 4 bases short, with 18 bases between. This CDR3 spans 16 amino acids. Germline V gene lookup returns CDR1 SGHRS and CDR2 YFSETQ.

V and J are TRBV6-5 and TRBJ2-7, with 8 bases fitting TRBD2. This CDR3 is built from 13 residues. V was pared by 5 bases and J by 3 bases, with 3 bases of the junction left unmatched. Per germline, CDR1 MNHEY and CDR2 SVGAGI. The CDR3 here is CASSTGGNYEQYF. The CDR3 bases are TGTGCCAGCAGTACGGGGGGGAACTACGAGCAGTACTTC.

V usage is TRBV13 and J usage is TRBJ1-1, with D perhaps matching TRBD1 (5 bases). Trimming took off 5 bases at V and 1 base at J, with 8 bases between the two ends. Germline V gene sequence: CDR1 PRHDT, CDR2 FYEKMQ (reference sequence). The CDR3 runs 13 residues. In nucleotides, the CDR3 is TGTGCCAGCAGCCCTCAGGGGAACACTGAAGCTTTCTTT. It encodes CASSPQGNTEAFF. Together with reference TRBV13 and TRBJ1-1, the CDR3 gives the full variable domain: AAGVIQSPRHLIKEKRETATLKCYPIPRHDTVYWYQQGPGQDPQFLISFYEKMQSDKGSIPDRFSAQQFSDYHSELNMSSLELGDSALYFCASSPQGNTEAFFGQGTRLTVV.

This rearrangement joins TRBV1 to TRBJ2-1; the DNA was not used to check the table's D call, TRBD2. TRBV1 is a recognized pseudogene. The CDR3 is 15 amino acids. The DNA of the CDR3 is TGCACCAGCAGCCAGGGGACTAGCGATCGGGGTGAGCAGTTCTTC. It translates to CTSSQGTSDRGEQFF.

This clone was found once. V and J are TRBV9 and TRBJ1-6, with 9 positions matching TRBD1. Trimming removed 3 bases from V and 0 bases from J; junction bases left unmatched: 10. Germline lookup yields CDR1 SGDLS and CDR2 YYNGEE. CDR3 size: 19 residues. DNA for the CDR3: TGTGCCAGCAGCGCCCAGGGACAGGGAAGGAGCTCCTATAATTCACCCCTCCACTTT. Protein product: CASSAQGQGRSSYNSPLHF.

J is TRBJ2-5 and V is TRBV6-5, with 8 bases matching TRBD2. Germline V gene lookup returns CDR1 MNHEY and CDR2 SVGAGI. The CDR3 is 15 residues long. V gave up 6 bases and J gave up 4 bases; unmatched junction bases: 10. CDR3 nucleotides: TGTGCCAGCAGAGGGACTAGTTCAGGGGTAGAGACCCAGTACTTC. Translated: CASRGTSSGVETQYF.

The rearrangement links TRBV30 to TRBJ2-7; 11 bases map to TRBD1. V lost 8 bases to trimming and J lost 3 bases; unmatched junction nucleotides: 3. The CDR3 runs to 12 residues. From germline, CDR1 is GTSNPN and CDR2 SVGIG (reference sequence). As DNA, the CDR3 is TGTGCCGGGACAGGGGGTATCTACGAGCAGTACTTC. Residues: CAGTGGIYEQYF.

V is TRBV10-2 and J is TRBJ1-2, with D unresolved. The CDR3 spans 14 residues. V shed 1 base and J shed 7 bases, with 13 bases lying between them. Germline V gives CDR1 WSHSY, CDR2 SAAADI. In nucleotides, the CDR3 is TGCGCCAGCAGTGAGTTGGGCAGAGGGCTTGGCTACACCTTC. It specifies CASSELGRGLGYTF.

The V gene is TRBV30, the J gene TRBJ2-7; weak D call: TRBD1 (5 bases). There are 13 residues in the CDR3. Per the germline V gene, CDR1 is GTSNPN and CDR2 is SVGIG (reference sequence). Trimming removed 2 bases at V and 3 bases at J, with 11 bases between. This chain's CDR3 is CAWSKTALYEQYF. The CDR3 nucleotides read TGTGCCTGGAGTAAGACAGCCCTCTACGAGCAGTACTTC. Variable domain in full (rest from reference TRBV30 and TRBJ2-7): SQTIHQWPATLVQPVGSPLSLECTVEGTSNPNLYWYRQAAGRGLQLLFYSVGIGQISSEVPQNLSASRPQDRQFILSSKKLLLSDSGFYLCAWSKTALYEQYFGPGTRLTVT.

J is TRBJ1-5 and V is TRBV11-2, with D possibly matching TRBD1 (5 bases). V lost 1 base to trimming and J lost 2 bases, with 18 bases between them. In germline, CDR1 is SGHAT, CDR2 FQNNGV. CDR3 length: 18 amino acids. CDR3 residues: CASSLGGGRASGNQPQHF. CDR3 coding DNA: TGTGCCAGCAGCTTAGGGGGCGGCAGGGCTTCGGGCAATCAGCCCCAGCATTTT.

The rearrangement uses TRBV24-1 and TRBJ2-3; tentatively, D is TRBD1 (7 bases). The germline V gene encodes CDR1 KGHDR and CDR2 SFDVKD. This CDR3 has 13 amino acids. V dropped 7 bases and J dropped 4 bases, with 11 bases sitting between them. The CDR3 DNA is TGTGCCACCAGGCAGGGGGGTGCAGATACGCAGTATTTT. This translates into CATRQGGADTQYF.